This T cell receptor (beta chain) was recovered during a study of cytomegalovirus exposure and HLA in healthy donors. 60 Vbeta and 13 Jbeta primers were used in PCR. Clones were sequenced by immunoSEQ multiplex PCR, and TCRdb holds only the in-frame ones, with some missing. Of about 220,000 clones listed, about four fifths are singletons. There are a few counts of this clone. V lost 4 bases and J lost 1, with 11 bases in between. CDR1 KGHSH and CDR2 LQKENI come from the germline V gene. The CDR3 runs 14 residues. The rearrangement uses TRBV18 and TRBJ2-7; possibly TRBD1 for D (6 bases). The sample consisted of PBMCs. This sequence was found in a woman aged 40 to 55 in good health and CMV-seropositive. CDR3 protein: CASSRGQPSYEQYF. The CDR3 nucleotides read TGTGCCAGCTCACGAGGACAGCCATCCTACGAGCAGTACTTC.